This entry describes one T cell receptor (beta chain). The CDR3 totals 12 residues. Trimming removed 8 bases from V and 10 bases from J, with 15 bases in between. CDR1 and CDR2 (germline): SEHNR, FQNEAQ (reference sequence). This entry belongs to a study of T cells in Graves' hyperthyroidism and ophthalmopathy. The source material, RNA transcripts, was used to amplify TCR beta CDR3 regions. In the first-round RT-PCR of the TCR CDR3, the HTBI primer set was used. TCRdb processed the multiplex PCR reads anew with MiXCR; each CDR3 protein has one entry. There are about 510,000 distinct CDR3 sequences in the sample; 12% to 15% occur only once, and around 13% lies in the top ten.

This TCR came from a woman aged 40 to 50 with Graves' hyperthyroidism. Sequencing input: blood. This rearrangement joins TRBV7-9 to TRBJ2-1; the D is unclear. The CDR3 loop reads CASFGMGPEQFF. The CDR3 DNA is TGTGCCAGCTTCGGAATGGGTCCCGAGCAGTTCTTC.